The present T cell receptor beta chain was sequenced within a study of cytomegalovirus exposure and HLA in healthy donors. Deletions cut 4 bases from V and 4 bases from J, with 14 bases between. The CDR3 length is 14 residues. Germline V gene data show CDR1 as MNHEY and CDR2 as SMNVEV (reference sequence). Study results and limitations: Looking again later, the authors saw that most CMV-associated TCR beta chains seemed HLA-restricted.

In the PCR, 60 Vbeta and 13 Jbeta primers were used. Per the study methods: Later work found roughly 80 million unique TCR beta chains, with some 11 million shared. The repertoire was sequenced with immunoSEQ multiplex PCR; TCRdb's copy has only in-frame clones and lacks some. The V and J calls and clone size are taken from that table; D and trimming were inferred from the DNA. Counted here are some 120,000 clones, about 80% occurring once; the ten biggest clones make up over 3.5%. This clone was seen a single time. What it binds is not known. This receptor was identified in a man aged 25-45 years in good health and CMV-seropositive. The chain employs TRBV27 and TRBJ2-7; no clear D. The material sequenced was PBMCs. The CDR3 coding sequence is TGTGCCAGCAGTTCCAATACGCGGTGGTACGAGCAGTACTTC. This sequence encodes CASSSNTRWYEQYF.